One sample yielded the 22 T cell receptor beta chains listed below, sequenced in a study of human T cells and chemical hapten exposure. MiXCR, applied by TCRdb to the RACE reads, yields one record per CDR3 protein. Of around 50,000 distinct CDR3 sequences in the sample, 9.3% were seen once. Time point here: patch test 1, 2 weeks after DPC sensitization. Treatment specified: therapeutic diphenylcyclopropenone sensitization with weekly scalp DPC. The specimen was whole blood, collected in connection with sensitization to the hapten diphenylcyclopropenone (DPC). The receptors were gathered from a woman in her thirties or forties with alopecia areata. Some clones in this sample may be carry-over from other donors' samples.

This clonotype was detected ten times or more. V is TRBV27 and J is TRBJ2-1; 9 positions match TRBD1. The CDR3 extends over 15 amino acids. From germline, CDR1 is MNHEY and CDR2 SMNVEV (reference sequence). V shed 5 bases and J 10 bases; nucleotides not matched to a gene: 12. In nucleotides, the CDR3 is TGTGCCAGCAGTGGGAGGGGACAGGGCTATAACGAGCAGTTCTTC. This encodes CASSGRGQGYNEQFF.

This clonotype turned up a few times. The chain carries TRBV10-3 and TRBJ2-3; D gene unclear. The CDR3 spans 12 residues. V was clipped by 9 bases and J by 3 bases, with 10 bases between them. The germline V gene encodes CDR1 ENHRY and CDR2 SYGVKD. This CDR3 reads CAIQAETDTQYF. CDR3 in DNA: TGTGCCATTCAGGCCGAGACAGATACGCAGTATTTT.

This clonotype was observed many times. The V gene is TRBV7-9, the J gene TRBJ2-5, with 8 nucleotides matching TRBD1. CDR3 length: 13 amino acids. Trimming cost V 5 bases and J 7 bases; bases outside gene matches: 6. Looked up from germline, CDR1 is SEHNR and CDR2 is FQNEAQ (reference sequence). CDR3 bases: TGTGCCAGCAGCCCCGGGACAGGATGGACCCAGTACTTC. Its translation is CASSPGTGWTQYF.

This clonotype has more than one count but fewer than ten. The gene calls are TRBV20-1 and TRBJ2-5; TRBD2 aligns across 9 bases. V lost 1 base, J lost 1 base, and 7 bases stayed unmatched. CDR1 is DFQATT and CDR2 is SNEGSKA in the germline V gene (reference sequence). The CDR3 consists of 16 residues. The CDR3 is CSARVLSGGSQETQYF. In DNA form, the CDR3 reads TGCAGTGCTAGAGTTCTCAGCGGGGGGTCCCAAGAGACCCAGTACTTC.

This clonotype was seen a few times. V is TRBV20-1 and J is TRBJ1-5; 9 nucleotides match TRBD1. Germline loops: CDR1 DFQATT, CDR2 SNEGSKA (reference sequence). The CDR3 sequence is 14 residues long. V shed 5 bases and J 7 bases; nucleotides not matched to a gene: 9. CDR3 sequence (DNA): TGCAGTGCTCTAAAACAGGGGGCAGGGCAGCCCCAGCATTTT. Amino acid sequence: CSALKQGAGQPQHF.

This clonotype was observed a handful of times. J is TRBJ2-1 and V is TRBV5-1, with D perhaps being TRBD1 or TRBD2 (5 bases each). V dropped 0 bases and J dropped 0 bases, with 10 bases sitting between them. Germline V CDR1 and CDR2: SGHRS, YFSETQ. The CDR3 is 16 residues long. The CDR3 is CASSLGGVYSYNEQFF. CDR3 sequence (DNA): TGCGCCAGCAGCTTGGGAGGGGTTTACTCCTACAATGAGCAGTTCTTC.

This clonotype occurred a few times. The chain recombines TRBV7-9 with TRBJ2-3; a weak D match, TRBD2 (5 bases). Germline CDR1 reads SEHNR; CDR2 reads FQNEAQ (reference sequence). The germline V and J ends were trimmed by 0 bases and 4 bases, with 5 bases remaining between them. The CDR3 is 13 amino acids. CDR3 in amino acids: CASSLAEADTQYF. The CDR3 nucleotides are TGTGCCAGCAGCTTAGCGGAGGCAGATACGCAGTATTTT.

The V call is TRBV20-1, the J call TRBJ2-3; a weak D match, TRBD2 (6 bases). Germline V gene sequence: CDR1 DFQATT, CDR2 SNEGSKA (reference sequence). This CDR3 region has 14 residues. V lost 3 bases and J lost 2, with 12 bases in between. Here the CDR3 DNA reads TGCAGTGCTAGGGCCGGGGGAAACACAGATACGCAGTATTTT. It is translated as CSARAGGNTDTQYF.

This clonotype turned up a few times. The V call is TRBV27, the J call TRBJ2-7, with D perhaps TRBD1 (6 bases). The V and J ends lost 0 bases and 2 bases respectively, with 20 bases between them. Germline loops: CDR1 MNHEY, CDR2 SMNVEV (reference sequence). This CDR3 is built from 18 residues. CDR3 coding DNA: TGTGCCAGCAGTTTATCCCCCGTGTCCGGGACAAGGCCCTACGAGCAGTACTTC. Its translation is CASSLSPVSGTRPYEQYF.

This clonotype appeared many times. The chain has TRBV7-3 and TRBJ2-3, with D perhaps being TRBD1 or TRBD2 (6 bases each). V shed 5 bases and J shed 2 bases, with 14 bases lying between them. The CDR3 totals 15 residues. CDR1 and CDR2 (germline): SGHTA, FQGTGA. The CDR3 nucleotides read TGTGCCAGCAGCAGTCGGGGGCTTCTCACAGATACGCAGTATTTT. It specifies CASSSRGLLTDTQYF.

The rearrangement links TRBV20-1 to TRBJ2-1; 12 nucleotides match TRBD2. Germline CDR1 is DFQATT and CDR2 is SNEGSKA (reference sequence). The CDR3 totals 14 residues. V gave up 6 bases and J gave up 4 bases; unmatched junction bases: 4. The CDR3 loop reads CSARTSGDYNEQFF. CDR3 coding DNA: TGCAGTGCCCGGACTAGCGGGGATTACAATGAGCAGTTCTTC.

The CDR3 loop reads CASRSPFGTEAFF. Written as DNA, the CDR3 is TGTGCCAGCAGATCCCCATTCGGGACTGAAGCTTTCTTT. The rearrangement joins TRBV28 to TRBJ1-1; no clear D. The length of the CDR3 is 13 residues. The V gene's germline CDR1 is MDHEN and CDR2 SYDVKM. With 6 bases removed from V and 5 bases from J, the gap between germline ends came to 13 bases.

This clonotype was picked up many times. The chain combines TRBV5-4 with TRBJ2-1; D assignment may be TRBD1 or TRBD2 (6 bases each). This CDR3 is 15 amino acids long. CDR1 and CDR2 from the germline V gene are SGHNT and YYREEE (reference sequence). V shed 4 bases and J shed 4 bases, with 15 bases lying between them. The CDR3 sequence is CASSPGWGAYNEQFF. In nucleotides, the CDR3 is TGTGCCAGCAGCCCGGGTTGGGGGGCTTACAATGAGCAGTTCTTC.

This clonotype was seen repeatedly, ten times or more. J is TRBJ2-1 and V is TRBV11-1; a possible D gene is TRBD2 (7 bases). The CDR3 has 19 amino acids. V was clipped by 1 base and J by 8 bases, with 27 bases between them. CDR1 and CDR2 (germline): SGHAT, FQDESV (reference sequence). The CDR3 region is CASSLGPGAGAPLIDEQFF. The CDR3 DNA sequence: TGTGCCAGCAGCTTAGGCCCAGGCGCGGGGGCACCATTAATCGATGAGCAGTTCTTC.

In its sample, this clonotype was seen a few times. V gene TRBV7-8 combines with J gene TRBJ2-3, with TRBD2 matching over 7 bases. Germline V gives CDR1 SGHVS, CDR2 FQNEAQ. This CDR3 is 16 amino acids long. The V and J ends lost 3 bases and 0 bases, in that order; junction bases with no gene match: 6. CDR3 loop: CASSFKRGFSTDTQYF. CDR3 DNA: TGTGCCAGCAGCTTCAAGCGGGGCTTTAGCACAGATACGCAGTATTTT.

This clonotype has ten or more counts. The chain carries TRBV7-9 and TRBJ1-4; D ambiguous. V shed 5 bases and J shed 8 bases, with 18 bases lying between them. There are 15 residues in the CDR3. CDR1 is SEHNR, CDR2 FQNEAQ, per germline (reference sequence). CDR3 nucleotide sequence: TGTGCCAGCAGCCTCAGGAATGGGCAGTTAGAAAAACTGTTTTTT. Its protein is CASSLRNGQLEKLFF.

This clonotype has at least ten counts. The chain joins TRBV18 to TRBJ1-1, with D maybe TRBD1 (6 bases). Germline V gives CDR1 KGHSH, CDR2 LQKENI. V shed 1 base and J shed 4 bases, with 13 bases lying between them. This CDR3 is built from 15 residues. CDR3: CASSPRRQAFTEAFF. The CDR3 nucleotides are TGTGCCAGCTCACCACGGCGACAGGCCTTCACTGAAGCTTTCTTT.

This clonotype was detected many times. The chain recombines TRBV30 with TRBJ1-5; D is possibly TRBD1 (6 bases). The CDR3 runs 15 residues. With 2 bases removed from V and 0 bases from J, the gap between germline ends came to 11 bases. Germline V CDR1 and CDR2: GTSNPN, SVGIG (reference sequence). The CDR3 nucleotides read TGTGCCTGGAGTTCGGGGGCCATTAGCAATCAGCCCCAGCATTTT. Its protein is CAWSSGAISNQPQHF.

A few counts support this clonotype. CDR3 sequence reads: CASSTTEYEQFF. CDR3 DNA sequence: TGCGCCAGCAGCACCACGGAGTATGAGCAGTTCTTC. The V and J genes are TRBV5-1 and TRBJ2-1; unclear D gene. The ends were cut back, 4 bases at V and 8 bases at J, with 10 bases in the middle. CDR1 and CDR2 (germline): SGHRS, YFSETQ. The CDR3 spans 12 residues.

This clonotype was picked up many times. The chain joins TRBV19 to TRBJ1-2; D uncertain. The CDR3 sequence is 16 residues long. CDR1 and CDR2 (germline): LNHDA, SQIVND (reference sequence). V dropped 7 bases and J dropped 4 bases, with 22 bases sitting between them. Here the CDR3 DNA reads TGTGCCAGTACCCCAAAAGTTGAGGGTGGATTCTATGGCTACACCTTC. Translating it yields CASTPKVEGGFYGYTF.

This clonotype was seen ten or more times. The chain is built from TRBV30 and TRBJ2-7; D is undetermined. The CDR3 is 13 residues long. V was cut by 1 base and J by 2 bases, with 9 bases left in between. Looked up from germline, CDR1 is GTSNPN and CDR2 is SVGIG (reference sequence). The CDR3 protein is CAWSGLGTYEQYF. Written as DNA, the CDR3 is TGTGCCTGGAGTGGTCTTGGGACCTACGAGCAGTACTTC.

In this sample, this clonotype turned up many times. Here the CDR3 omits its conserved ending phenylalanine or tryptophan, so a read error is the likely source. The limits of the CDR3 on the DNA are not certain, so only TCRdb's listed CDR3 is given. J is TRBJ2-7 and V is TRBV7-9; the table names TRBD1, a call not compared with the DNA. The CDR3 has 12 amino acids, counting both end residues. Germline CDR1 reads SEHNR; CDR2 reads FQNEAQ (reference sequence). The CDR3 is CASSGGQYTPTL.